Listed below are T cell receptor beta chains from one sample, sequenced in a study of cytomegalovirus exposure and HLA in healthy donors. The repertoire was sequenced with immunoSEQ multiplex PCR; TCRdb's copy has only in-frame clones and lacks some. This sample has approximately 110,000 clones, with 65% to 85% found just once. Specimen: PBMCs. These receptors all come from a man between 45 and 60 years old in good health and CMV-seronegative. Each CDR3 is given with its conserved first and last residue. D genes are given only for firm matches. Size tells how often a clone was seen (once, few, many) or the class of an expanded clone, and some rows leave it out.

j_call d_call clone_size v_call cdr3_nt cdr3_aa
TRBJ1-1 TRBD1 . TRBV9 TGTGCCAGCAGTGTCGGACAGGGGGCTGAAGCTTTCTTT CASSVGQGAEAFF
TRBJ1-2 TRBD1 . TRBV7-9 TGTTCCAGCAGCTTCGGGACAGGGGGTGAGGAGCGCTATGGCTACACCTTC CSSSFGTGGEERYGYTF
TRBJ2-2 . few TRBV29-1 TGCAGCGTTGGTCAGCGGTCGAACACCGGGGAGCTGTTTTTT CSVGQRSNTGELFF
TRBJ2-7 TRBD2 . TRBV7-9 TGTGCCAGCAGCTCTAGCGGGGGGGCCTACGAGCAGTACTTC CASSSSGGAYEQYF
TRBJ2-2 . . TRBV7-8 TGTGCCAGCAGCTTAGAGGGTGCGGGGTACGCGAACACCGGGGAGCTGTTTTTT CASSLEGAGYANTGELFF
TRBJ2-7 . . TRBV11-3 TGTGCCAGCAGCTTAGGAGCGGCCTCGGGTGAGCAGTACTTC CASSLGAASGEQYF
TRBJ2-5 . few TRBV6-6 TGTGCCAGCAGGCCCGCCCATCGAGCCCAAGAGACCCAGTACTTC CASRPAHRAQETQYF
TRBJ1-6 . . TRBV5-1 TGCGCCAGCAGCTTGTCCAGGAAGGATTCACCCCTCCACTTT CASSLSRKDSPLHF
TRBJ1-3 . . TRBV4-3 TGCGCCAGCAGCCAAGCGTGGCAGGGGTTGGACAACACCATATATTTT CASSQAWQGLDNTIYF
TRBJ1-2 TRBD1 . TRBV5-4 TGTGCCAGCAGCTTGGCTGGACAGGGGAAGATCTATGGCTACACCTTC CASSLAGQGKIYGYTF
TRBJ1-2 . . TRBV27 TGTGCCACCCATCCTTCGGGGGGCGGTAATGGCTACACCTTC CATHPSGGGNGYTF
TRBJ2-7 . . TRBV7-2 TGTGCCAGCAGCCAAGTAGCTATCCACGAGCAGTACTTC CASSQVAIHEQYF
TRBJ2-7 TRBD2 . TRBV7-2 TGTGCCAGCAGCCTCCGGGACTATACCTACGAGCAGTACTTC CASSLRDYTYEQYF
TRBJ2-7 TRBD1 . TRBV5-1 TGCGCCAGGAAAGGGACAGGGGGCCGTCTTAAGTACGAGCAGTACTTC CARKGTGGRLKYEQYF
TRBJ1-5 . . TRBV10-3 TGTGCCATCAGTGAGTCTTACCAGGCCCAGCATTTT CAISESYQAQHF
TRBJ1-2 TRBD1 . TRBV5-6 TGTGCCAGCAGCTTGGTCCAGGGGGTGGGTCAGGGCTACACCTTC CASSLVQGVGQGYTF
TRBJ2-5 . . TRBV5-4 TGTGCCAGCAGCGTCCAGGCCGGAGGGCCGAAGACCCAGTACTTC CASSVQAGGPKTQYF
TRBJ1-6 . . TRBV7-8 TGTGCCAGCAGCCTTCGGCAGGGAATGGGTTCACCCCTCCACTTT CASSLRQGMGSPLHF
TRBJ2-1 TRBD2 . TRBV2 TGTGCCAGCAGTGAAGAACTAGCGGGAGGTTTTGGCAATGAGCAGTTCTTC CASSEELAGGFGNEQFF
TRBJ2-5 TRBD2 . TRBV5-6 TGTGCCAGCAGCTCGGGGCCGCGGGGGGGCTTGCAGACCCAGTACTTC CASSSGPRGGLQTQYF
TRBJ2-2 . . TRBV5-1 TGCGCCAGCTTAGACGGGAAAGTGAACACCGGGGAGCTGTTTTTT CASLDGKVNTGELFF
TRBJ2-5 TRBD1 . TRBV6-5 TGTGCCAGCAGTTACGACAGGGGAAGGTGGGAGACCCAGTACTTC CASSYDRGRWETQYF
TRBJ1-1 . . TRBV5-1 TGCGCCACTACGAACGGGGGGGGCACTGAAGCTTTCTTT CATTNGGGTEAFF
TRBJ1-1 . . TRBV7-6 TGTGCCAGCGGGGCTCGGCCAGAGGAAGCTTTCTTT CASGARPEEAFF
TRBJ2-1 TRBD1 . TRBV5-4 TGTGCCAGCAGCTTGCAGGACAGGCGGTACAATGAGCAGTTCTTC CASSLQDRRYNEQFF
TRBJ2-7 . few TRBV6-4 TGTGCCAGCAACATGACAGGGAGGAGCCCCTGGTACGAGCAGTACTTC CASNMTGRSPWYEQYF
TRBJ2-1 TRBD2 few TRBV4-3 TGCGCCAGCAGCCCACGGACTAGCCGAGACCCCTACAATGAGCAGTTCTTC CASSPRTSRDPYNEQFF
TRBJ2-2 . . TRBV6-6 TGTGCCAGCAGTTACGAGAGGATCCGTGGCCCCGGGGAGCTGTTTTTT CASSYERIRGPGELFF
TRBJ1-1 TRBD1 . TRBV6-6 TGTGCCAGCAGTGACAGGGATGGATGGACTGAAGCTTTCTTT CASSDRDGWTEAFF
TRBJ2-1 . few TRBV6-4 TGTGCCAGCAGTGACGGCTCTGCCTACAATGAGCAGTTCTTC CASSDGSAYNEQFF
TRBJ2-7 TRBD2 . TRBV2 TGTGCCAGCACGCGGACTAGCGGGGGGGCCTACGAGCAGTACTTC CASTRTSGGAYEQYF
TRBJ2-1 TRBD2 . TRBV5-4 TGTGCCAGCAGCTCAGCGGGGTCCTCCTACAATGAGCAGTTCTTC CASSSAGSSYNEQFF
TRBJ1-1 . . TRBV30 TGTGCCTGGAGGGGCCCCAACACTGAAGCTTTCTTT CAWRGPNTEAFF
TRBJ2-3 TRBD2 . TRBV5-1 TGCGCCAGCAGCTGGGACCCTAGCGGGGGGTCGACAGATACGCAGTATTTT CASSWDPSGGSTDTQYF
TRBJ2-1 TRBD2 . TRBV6-1 TGTGCCAGCAGTTGGCGGGGGGGGAATGAGCAGTTCTTC CASSWRGGNEQFF
TRBJ1-5 TRBD1 . TRBV28 TGTGCCAGCAGTTCGCCGGGACAGGGGAATCAGCCCCAGCATTTT CASSSPGQGNQPQHF
TRBJ2-7 . . TRBV7-9 TGTGCCAGCAGCTTACTTCGAGGGATTGGCGAGCAGTACTTC CASSLLRGIGEQYF
TRBJ2-3 . . TRBV9 TGTGCCAGCAGCTCCCAAGGGACACCAAGCACAGATACGCAGTATTTT CASSSQGTPSTDTQYF
TRBJ1-5 . . TRBV6-5 TGTGCCAGCCGTGGCAGGATCAATCAGCCCCAGCATTTT CASRGRINQPQHF
TRBJ2-5 TRBD2 . TRBV5-1 TGCGCCAGCAGGATCGGGACTAGCGGGAAAGAGACCCAGTACTTC CASRIGTSGKETQYF
TRBJ2-2 . . TRBV9 TGTGCCAGCAGCCCGTTGAGCGGAGCCGGGGGGGAGCTGTTTTTT CASSPLSGAGGELFF
TRBJ1-1 . . TRBV18 TGTGCCAGCTACCCGGGTTCGAACACTGAAGCTTTCTTT CASYPGSNTEAFF